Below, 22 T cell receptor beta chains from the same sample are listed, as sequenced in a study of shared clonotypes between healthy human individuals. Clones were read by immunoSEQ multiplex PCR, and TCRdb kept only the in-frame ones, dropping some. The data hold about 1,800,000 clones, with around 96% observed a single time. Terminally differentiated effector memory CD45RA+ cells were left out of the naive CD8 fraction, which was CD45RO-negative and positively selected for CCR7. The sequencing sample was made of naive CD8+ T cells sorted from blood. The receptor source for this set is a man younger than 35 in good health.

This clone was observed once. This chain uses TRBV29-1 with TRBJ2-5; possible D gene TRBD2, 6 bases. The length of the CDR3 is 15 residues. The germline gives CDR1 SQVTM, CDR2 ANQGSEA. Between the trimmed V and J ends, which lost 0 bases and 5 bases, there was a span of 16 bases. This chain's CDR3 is CSVEDRGLAWETQYF. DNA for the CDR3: TGCAGCGTTGAAGATCGAGGTCTAGCGTGGGAGACCCAGTACTTC.

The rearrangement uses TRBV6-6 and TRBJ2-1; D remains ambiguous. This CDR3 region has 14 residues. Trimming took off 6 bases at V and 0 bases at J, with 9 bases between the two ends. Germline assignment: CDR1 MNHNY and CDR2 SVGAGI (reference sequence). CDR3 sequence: CASRSESSYNEQFF. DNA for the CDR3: TGTGCCAGCAGGTCGGAGAGCTCCTACAATGAGCAGTTCTTC.

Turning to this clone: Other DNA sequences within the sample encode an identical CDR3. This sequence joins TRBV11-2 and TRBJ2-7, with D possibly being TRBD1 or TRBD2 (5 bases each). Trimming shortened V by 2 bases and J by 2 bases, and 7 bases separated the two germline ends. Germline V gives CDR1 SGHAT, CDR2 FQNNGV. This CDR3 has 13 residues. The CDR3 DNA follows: TGTGCCAGCAGCTTACGGGGCCCCTACGAGCAGTACTTC. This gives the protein CASSLRGPYEQYF.

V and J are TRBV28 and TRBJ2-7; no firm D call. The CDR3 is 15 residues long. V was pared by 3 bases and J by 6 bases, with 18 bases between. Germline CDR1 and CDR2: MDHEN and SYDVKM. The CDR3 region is CASSFVLGPYSEQYF. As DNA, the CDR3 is TGTGCCAGCAGTTTTGTGTTGGGCCCTTATAGCGAGCAGTACTTC.

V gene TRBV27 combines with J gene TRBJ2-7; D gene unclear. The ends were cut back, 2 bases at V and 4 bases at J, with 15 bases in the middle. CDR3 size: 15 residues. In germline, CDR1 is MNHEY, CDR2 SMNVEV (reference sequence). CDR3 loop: CASSLTQVNLYEQYF. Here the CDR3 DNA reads TGTGCCAGCAGTTTAACGCAGGTCAACCTATACGAGCAGTACTTC.

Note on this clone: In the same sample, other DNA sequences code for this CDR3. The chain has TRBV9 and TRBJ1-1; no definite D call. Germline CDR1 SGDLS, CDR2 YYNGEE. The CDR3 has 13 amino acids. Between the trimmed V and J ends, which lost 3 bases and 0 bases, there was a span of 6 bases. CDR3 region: CASSARMNTEAFF. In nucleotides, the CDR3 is TGTGCCAGCAGCGCCCGGATGAACACTGAAGCTTTCTTT. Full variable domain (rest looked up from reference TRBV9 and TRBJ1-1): DSGVTQTPKHLITATGQRVTLRCSPRSGDLSVYWYQQSLDQGLQFLIQYYNGEERAKGNILERFSAQQFPDLHSELNLSSLELGDSALYFCASSARMNTEAFFGQGTRLTVV.

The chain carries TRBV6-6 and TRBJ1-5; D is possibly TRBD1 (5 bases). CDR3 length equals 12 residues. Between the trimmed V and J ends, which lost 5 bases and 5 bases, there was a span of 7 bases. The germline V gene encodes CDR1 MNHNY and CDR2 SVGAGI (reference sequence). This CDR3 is CASSGGDQPQHF. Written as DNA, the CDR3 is TGTGCCAGCAGTGGGGGGGATCAGCCCCAGCATTTT.

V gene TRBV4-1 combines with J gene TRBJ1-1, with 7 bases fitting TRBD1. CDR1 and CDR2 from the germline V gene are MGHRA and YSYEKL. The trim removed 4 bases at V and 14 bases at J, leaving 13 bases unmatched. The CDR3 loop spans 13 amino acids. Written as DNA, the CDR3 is TGCGCCAGCAGCCCATTGATTTCAGGGGGGGAGTTCTTT. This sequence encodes CASSPLISGGEFF.

CDR3 sequence reads: CASSVAPQPGAGPNSPLHF. The CDR3 DNA sequence: TGTGCCAGCAGCGTAGCTCCTCAACCAGGGGCAGGGCCCAATTCACCCCTCCACTTT. The rearrangement joins TRBV9 to TRBJ1-6, with D possibly matching TRBD1 (6 bases). V lost 0 bases and J 7 bases, leaving 23 bases between the germline ends. This CDR3 comprises 19 residues. Germline V gene sequence: CDR1 SGDLS, CDR2 YYNGEE.

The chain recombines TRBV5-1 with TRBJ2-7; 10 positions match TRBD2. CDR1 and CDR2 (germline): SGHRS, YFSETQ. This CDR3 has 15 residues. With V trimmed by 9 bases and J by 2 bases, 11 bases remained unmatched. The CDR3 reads CATRGGLANTYEQYF. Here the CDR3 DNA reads TGCGCCACCAGAGGGGGACTAGCGAACACCTACGAGCAGTACTTC.

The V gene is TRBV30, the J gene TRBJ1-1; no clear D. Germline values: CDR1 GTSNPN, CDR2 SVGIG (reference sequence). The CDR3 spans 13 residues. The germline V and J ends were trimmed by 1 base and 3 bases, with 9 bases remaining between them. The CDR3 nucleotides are TGTGCCTGGAGTGCGTCAAGTTACACTGAAGCTTTCTTT. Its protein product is CAWSASSYTEAFF.

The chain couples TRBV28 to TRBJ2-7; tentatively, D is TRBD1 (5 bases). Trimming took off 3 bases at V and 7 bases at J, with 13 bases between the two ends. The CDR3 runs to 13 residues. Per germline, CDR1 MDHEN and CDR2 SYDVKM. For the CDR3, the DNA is TGTGCCAGCAGTTTTCAAGGGGTTGAGGAGCAGTACTTC. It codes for CASSFQGVEEQYF.

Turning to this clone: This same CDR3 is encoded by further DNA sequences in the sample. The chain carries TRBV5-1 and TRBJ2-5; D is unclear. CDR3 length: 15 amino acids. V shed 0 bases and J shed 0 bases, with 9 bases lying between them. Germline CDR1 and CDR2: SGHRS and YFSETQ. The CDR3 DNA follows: TGCGCCAGCAGCTTGGGCATTGGGTACCAAGAGACCCAGTACTTC. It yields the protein CASSLGIGYQETQYF.

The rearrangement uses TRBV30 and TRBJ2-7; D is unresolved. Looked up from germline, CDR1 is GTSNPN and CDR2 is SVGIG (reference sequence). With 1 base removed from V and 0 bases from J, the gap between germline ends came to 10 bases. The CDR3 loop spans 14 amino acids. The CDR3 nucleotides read TGTGCCTGGAGTGCAACAGTTAGCTCCTACGAGCAGTACTTC. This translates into CAWSATVSSYEQYF.

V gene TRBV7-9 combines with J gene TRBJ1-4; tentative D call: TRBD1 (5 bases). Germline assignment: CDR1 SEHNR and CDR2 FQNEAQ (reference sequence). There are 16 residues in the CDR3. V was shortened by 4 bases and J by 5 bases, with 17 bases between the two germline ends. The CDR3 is CASSSRDGTGNEKLFF. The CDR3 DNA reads TGTGCCAGCAGCTCCCGAGACGGGACGGGGAATGAAAAACTGTTTTTT.

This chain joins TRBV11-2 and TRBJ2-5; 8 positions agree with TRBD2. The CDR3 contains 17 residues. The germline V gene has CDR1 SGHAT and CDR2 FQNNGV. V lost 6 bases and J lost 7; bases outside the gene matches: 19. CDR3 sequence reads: CASSPGGYGGDPGTQYF. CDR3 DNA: TGTGCCAGCAGTCCCGGTGGATACGGGGGGGACCCTGGGACCCAGTACTTC.

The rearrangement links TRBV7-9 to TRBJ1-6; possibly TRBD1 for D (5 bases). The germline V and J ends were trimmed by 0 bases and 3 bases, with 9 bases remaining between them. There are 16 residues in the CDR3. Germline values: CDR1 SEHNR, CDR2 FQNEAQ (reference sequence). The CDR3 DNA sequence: TGTGCCAGCAGCTTAGCGCAGGGAATCTATAATTCACCCCTCCACTTT. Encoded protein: CASSLAQGIYNSPLHF.

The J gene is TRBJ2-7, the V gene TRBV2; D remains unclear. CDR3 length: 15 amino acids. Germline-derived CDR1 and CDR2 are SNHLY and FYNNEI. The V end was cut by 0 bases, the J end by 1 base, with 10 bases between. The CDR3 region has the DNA TGTGCCAGCAGTGAAGCGCTTAATTTTTCCTACGAGCAGTACTTC. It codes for CASSEALNFSYEQYF.

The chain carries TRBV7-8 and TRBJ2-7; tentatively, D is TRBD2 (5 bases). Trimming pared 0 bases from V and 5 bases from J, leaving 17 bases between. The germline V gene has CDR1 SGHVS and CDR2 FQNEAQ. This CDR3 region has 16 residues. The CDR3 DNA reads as TGTGCCAGCAGCTTAGCGCGTATTCCGGGATTCGACGAGCAGTACTTC. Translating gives CASSLARIPGFDEQYF.

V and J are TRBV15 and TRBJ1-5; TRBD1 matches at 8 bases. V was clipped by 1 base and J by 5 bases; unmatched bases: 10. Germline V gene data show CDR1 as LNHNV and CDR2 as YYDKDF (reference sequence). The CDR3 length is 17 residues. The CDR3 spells CATSRGERQGRDQPQHF. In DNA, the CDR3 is TGTGCCACCAGCAGAGGGGAGCGACAGGGGAGAGATCAGCCCCAGCATTTT.

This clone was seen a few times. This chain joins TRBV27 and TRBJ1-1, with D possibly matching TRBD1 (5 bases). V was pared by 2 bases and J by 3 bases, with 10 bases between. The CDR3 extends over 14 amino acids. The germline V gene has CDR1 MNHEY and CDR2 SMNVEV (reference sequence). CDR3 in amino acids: CASSLQGLHTEAFF. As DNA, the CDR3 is TGTGCCAGCAGTTTACAGGGTCTACACACTGAAGCTTTCTTT.

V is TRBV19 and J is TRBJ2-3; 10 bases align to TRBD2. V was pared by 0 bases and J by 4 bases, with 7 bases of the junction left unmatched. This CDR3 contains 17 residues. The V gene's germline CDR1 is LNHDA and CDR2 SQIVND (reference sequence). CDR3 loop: CASSIDLPSGSPDTQYF. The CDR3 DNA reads TGTGCCAGTAGTATAGATCTTCCTAGCGGGAGTCCAGATACGCAGTATTTT.